This T cell receptor beta chain is drawn from a study of cytomegalovirus exposure and HLA in healthy donors. Study results and limitations: TRBV6-2, TRBV6-3 and some other V segments were unresolvable in 87-base-pair reads. Clonal expansion was found to be greater in HLA-associated TCR beta chains than in equally common others in a later analysis. Presence/absence analyses rested on an assumption that sequencing depth was roughly uniform across donors.

Amplification used 60 Vbeta primers and 13 Jbeta primers. The data were produced by immunoSEQ multiplex PCR, yet TCRdb's version contains in-frame clones alone and is incomplete. The table includes some 180,000 clones, 8.5% to 10% detected once. This clone has a handful of counts. Its antigen is unidentified. This CDR3 contains 13 residues. Trimming shortened V by 6 bases and J by 7 bases, and 13 bases separated the two germline ends. Looked up from germline, CDR1 is LNHDA and CDR2 is SQIVND (reference sequence). The clonotype was recovered from a woman aged 25 to 39 in good health and CMV-seropositive. The sequencing sample was made of PBMCs. The chain employs TRBV19 and TRBJ2-1; the D is unclear. The CDR3 loop reads CASRPQNTNEQFF. The CDR3 DNA follows: TGTGCCAGTAGGCCTCAGAATACAAATGAGCAGTTCTTC.